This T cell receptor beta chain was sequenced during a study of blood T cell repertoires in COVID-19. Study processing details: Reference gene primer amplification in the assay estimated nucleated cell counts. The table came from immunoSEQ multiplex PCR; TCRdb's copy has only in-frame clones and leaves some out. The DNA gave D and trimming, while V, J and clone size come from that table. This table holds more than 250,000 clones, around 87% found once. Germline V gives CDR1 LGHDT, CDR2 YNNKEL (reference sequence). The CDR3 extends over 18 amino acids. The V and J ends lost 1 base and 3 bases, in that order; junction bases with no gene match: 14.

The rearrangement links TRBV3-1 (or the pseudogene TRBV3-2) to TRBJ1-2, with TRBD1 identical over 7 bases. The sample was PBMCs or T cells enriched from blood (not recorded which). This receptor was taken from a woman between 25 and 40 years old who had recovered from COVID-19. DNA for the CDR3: TGTGCCAGCAGCCAAGCCCTCAGGCGACAGGGTGCAGACTATGGCTACACCTTC. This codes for CASSQALRRQGADYGYTF.